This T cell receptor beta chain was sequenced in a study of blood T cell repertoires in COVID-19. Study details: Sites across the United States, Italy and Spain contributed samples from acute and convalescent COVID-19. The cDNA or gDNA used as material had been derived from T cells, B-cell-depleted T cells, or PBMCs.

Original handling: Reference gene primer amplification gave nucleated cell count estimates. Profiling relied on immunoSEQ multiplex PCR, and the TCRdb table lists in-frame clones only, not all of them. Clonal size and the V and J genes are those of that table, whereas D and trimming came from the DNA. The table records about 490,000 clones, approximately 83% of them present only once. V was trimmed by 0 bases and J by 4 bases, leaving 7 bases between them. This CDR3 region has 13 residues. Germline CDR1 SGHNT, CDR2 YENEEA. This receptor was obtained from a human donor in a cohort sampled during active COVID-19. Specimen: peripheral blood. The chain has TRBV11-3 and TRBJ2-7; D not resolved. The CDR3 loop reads CASSLDGSYEQYF. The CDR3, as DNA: TGTGCCAGCAGCTTAGATGGCTCTTACGAGCAGTACTTC.